The entry that follows covers one T cell receptor (beta chain) sequence. Following extraction, RNA underwent reverse transcription to cDNA, which served as the sequencing template. Only in-frame clones appear in the TCRdb table, and some are missing; sequencing was by immunoSEQ multiplex PCR. The profile covers 100,000 to 150,000 clones, with about 50% appearing a single time and about 17% taken by the ten largest. The sample is drawn from a study of CD8+ T cells in alopecia areata. Study at large: The study gave tofacitinib for 6 to 18 months, then 6 months off drug.

Peripheral blood, together with lesional scalp punch biopsies, was collected from alopecia areata patients. The clonotype was recovered from a human donor with alopecia areata. The sample in question was CD8+ T cells sorted from blood, obtained at week 0.

The CDR3, as DNA: TGCAGCGTTGAAGATCTGATCTCTGGGGCCAACGTCCTGACTTTC. This sequence encodes CSVEDLISGANVLTF. The gene calls are TRBV29-1 and TRBJ2-6; unclear D gene. The CDR3 contains 15 residues. V was pared by 0 bases and J by 0 bases, with 6 bases between. Germline V gene lookup returns CDR1 SQVTM and CDR2 ANQGSEA.